These 8 T cell receptor beta chains were all obtained from the same sample, sequenced in a study of blood T cells in healthy people across ages. Together with a sample-barcoded 5' primer, a J-beta primer mix was included in a second PCR lasting 7 to 11 cycles. One entry per CDR3 protein results from TCRdb running MiXCR on the 5' RACE reads. Among roughly 680,000 distinct CDR3 sequences listed, about 50% were seen once. Sequencing was done on a sample of blood. The origin of the receptors is an elderly woman in good health.

The genes are TRBV27 and TRBJ1-5; TRBD1 is a possible D gene (6 bases). Germline V gene data show CDR1 as MNHEY and CDR2 as SMNVEV (reference sequence). This CDR3 is 15 amino acids long. Trimming left V 7 bases short and J 5 bases short, with 18 bases between. This chain's CDR3 is CASKPNPDSYQPQHF. In nucleotides, the CDR3 is TGTGCCAGCAAACCCAACCCGGACAGCTATCAGCCCCAGCATTTT.

This clonotype has at least ten counts. The rearrangement uses TRBV7-9 and TRBJ2-7; D may be TRBD2 (6 bases). The CDR3 has 13 amino acids. In germline, CDR1 is SEHNR, CDR2 FQNEAQ (reference sequence). Trimming pared 5 bases from V and 1 base from J, leaving 9 bases between. As DNA, the CDR3 is TGTGCCAGCAGCCCCGGACTATCCTACGAGCAGTACTTC. This translates into CASSPGLSYEQYF. Using reference TRBV7-9 and TRBJ2-7 for the parts outside the CDR3, the full variable domain is DTGVSQNPRHKITKRGQNVTFRCDPISEHNRLYWYRQTLGQGPEFLTYFQNEAQLEKSRLLSDRFSAERPKGSFSTLEIQRTEQGDSAMYLCASSPGLSYEQYFGPGTRLTVT.

Relative to its sample, this clonotype is medium-sized. This chain uses TRBV7-9 with TRBJ2-7, with 7 bases matching TRBD1. CDR1 SEHNR and CDR2 FQNEAQ come from the germline V gene (reference sequence). Germline trimming cut 7 bases from V and 4 bases from J; bases unmatched to any gene: 10. CDR3 size: 14 residues. DNA for the CDR3: TGTGCCAGCACCTCCACAGGGGTCCTTTACGAGCAGTACTTC. Protein sequence: CASTSTGVLYEQYF.

The gene calls are TRBV12-3 or TRBV12-4 and TRBJ2-1, with 13 bases matching TRBD2. The length of the CDR3 is 15 residues. V shed 5 bases and J 6 bases; nucleotides not matched to a gene: 4. The CDR3 bases are TGTGCCAGCAGTCCCCGGACTAGCGGGGGCAATGAGCAGTTCTTC. Translation: CASSPRTSGGNEQFF.

V usage is TRBV10-3 and J usage is TRBJ1-6; D is uncertain. Trimming shortened V by 4 bases and J by 0 bases, and 7 bases separated the two germline ends. Germline CDR1 and CDR2: ENHRY and SYGVKD. This CDR3 has 15 amino acids. CDR3: CAISGESSYNSPLHF. In DNA, the CDR3 is TGTGCCATCAGTGGGGAAAGCTCCTATAATTCACCCCTCCACTTT.

This clonotype was observed a handful of times. The chain uses TRBV15 and TRBJ1-5, with D hard to call. V lost 0 bases to trimming and J lost 4 bases, with 10 bases between them. This CDR3 is 15 amino acids long. Germline V gene sequence: CDR1 LNHNV, CDR2 YYDKDF (reference sequence). In DNA, the CDR3 is TGTGCCACCAGCAGAGATCAGAATCTAAATCAGCCCCAGCATTTT. It specifies CATSRDQNLNQPQHF.

This clonotype came up a few times. The rearrangement joins TRBV24-1 to TRBJ2-6; 9 bases agree with TRBD1. With 2 bases clipped from V and 3 bases from J, the junction kept 7 bases outside the gene matches. Per the germline V gene, CDR1 is KGHDR and CDR2 is SFDVKD. This CDR3 comprises 18 residues. The CDR3 DNA reads as TGTGCCACCAGTGATTCCCGGACAGGGGCATTTGGGGCCAACGTCCTGACTTTC. Amino acids: CATSDSRTGAFGANVLTF.

The rearrangement joins TRBV6-6 to TRBJ2-7; 7 bases are shared with TRBD2. Germline V gene data show CDR1 as MNHNY and CDR2 as SVGAGI (reference sequence). The ends lost 7 bases at V and 0 bases at J; junction bases unmatched: 6. The CDR3 consists of 14 residues. The CDR3 bases are TGTGCCAGCACCGACGGGGGGAGCTCCTACGAGCAGTACTTC. It codes for CASTDGGSSYEQYF.